This is a list of T cell receptor beta chains from one sample in a study of early T cells in non-severe SARS-CoV-2 infection. MiXCR, applied by TCRdb to the 5' RACE reads, yields one record per CDR3 protein. The sample lists 60,000 or so distinct CDR3 sequences, roughly 12% occurring once. The specimen sequenced was whole blood. The receptors shown here come from an adult who was a healthcare worker with PCR-confirmed SARS-CoV-2 infection or an uninfected control (not recorded which). Each CDR3 is given without its conserved first and last residue. The order of the fields is V gene, J gene, CDR3 length, CDR3 protein.

v_call: TRBV6-1
j_call: TRBJ1-2
cdr3_length: 12
cdr3_aa: ALQAAGENYGYT

v_call: TRBV4-2
j_call: TRBJ2-7
cdr3_length: 18
cdr3_aa: ASSQDHRQGVLFGTYEQY

v_call: TRBV10-3
j_call: TRBJ2-3
cdr3_length: 14
cdr3_aa: AISEAGSPSTDTQY

v_call: TRBV7-9
j_call: TRBJ2-5
cdr3_length: 13
cdr3_aa: ASSLARPGGETQY

v_call: TRBV10-3
j_call: TRBJ2-1
cdr3_length: 13
cdr3_aa: AISDRGSTYNEQF

v_call: TRBV5-6
j_call: TRBJ2-3
cdr3_length: 11
cdr3_aa: ASSSIATDTQY

v_call: TRBV5-6
j_call: TRBJ1-1
cdr3_length: 11
cdr3_aa: ASSHPPSDEAF

v_call: TRBV9
j_call: TRBJ2-5
cdr3_length: 12
cdr3_aa: ASSPRIFSETQY

v_call: TRBV5-6
j_call: TRBJ1-2
cdr3_length: 14
cdr3_aa: ASSLPRWGDVYGYT

v_call: TRBV14
j_call: TRBJ2-5
cdr3_length: 14
cdr3_aa: ASSPRLAWFQETQY

v_call: TRBV30
j_call: TRBJ1-5
cdr3_length: 15
cdr3_aa: AWTTNSGGRSNQPQH

v_call: TRBV12-3/TRBV12-4
j_call: TRBJ2-3
cdr3_length: 13
cdr3_aa: ASSESGTPLQGQY

v_call: TRBV10-3
j_call: TRBJ2-7
cdr3_length: 10
cdr3_aa: ATLGDFYEQY

v_call: TRBV9
j_call: TRBJ2-7
cdr3_length: 14
cdr3_aa: ASSPQVGTGFGEQY

v_call: TRBV4-2
j_call: TRBJ1-3
cdr3_length: 8
cdr3_aa: ASSQGTIY

v_call: TRBV29-1
j_call: TRBJ1-6
cdr3_length: 11
cdr3_aa: SVADRRDSPLH

v_call: TRBV5-1
j_call: TRBJ2-7
cdr3_length: 12
cdr3_aa: ASSRYRVPYEQY

v_call: TRBV7-3
j_call: TRBJ1-4
cdr3_length: 13
cdr3_aa: ASSSGTDHNEKLF

v_call: TRBV29-1
j_call: TRBJ1-2
cdr3_length: 10
cdr3_aa: SSLGPTRGYT

v_call: TRBV4-1
j_call: TRBJ2-3
cdr3_length: 13
cdr3_aa: ASSQEGGTSGTQY

v_call: TRBV11-2
j_call: TRBJ2-7
cdr3_length: 12
cdr3_aa: ASSFYLGAYEQY

v_call: TRBV5-4
j_call: TRBJ2-2
cdr3_length: 14
cdr3_aa: ASSARQGARTGELF

v_call: TRBV14
j_call: TRBJ2-7
cdr3_length: 11
cdr3_aa: ASSRQGPGEQY

v_call: TRBV5-1
j_call: TRBJ2-3
cdr3_length: 12
cdr3_aa: ASRGSPATDTQY

v_call: TRBV20-1
j_call: TRBJ1-2
cdr3_length: 11
cdr3_aa: SAESRPGYGYT

v_call: TRBV12-3/TRBV12-4
j_call: TRBJ1-6
cdr3_length: 13
cdr3_aa: ASSLNRLGDSPLH

v_call: TRBV7-9
j_call: TRBJ2-1
cdr3_length: 12
cdr3_aa: ASSPVVSYNEQF

v_call: TRBV9
j_call: TRBJ2-7
cdr3_length: 13
cdr3_aa: ASSVEGRNSYEQY

v_call: TRBV7-3
j_call: TRBJ2-3
cdr3_length: 15
cdr3_aa: ASSKVGLGAGGDTQY

v_call: TRBV21-1
j_call: TRBJ2-3
cdr3_length: 12
cdr3_aa: ASSKEGLGDTQY

v_call: TRBV28
j_call: TRBJ1-5
cdr3_length: 10
cdr3_aa: ASSTLNQPQH